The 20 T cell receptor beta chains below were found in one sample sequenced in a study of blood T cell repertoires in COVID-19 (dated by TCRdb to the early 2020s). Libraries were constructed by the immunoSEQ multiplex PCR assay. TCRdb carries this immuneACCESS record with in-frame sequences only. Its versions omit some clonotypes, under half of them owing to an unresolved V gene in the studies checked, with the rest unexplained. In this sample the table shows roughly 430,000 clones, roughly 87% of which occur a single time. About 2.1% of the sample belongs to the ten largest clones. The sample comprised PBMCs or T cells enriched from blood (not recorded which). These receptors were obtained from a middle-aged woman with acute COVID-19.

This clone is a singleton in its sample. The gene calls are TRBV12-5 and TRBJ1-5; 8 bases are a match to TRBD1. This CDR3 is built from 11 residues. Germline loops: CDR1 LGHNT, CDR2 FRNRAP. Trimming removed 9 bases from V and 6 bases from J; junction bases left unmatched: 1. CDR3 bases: TGTGCTAGGACAGGGGTTCAGCCCCAGCATTTT. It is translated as CARTGVQPQHF. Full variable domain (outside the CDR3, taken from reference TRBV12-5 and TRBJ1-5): DARVTQTPRHKVTEMGQEVTMRCQPILGHNTVFWYRQTMMQGLELLAYFRNRAPLDDSGMPKDRFSAEMPDATLATLKIQPSEPRDSAVYFCARTGVQPQHFGDGTRLSIL.

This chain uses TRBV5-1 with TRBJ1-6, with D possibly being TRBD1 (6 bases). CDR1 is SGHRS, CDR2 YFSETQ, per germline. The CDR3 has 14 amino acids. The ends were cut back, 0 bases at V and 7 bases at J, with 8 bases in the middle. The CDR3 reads CASSLVQGNSPLHF. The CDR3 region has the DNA TGCGCCAGCAGCTTGGTACAGGGAAATTCACCCCTCCACTTT.

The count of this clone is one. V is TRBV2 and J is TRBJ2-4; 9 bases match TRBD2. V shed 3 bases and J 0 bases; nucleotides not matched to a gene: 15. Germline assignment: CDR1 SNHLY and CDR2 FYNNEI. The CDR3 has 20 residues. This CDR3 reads CASSEGPSSAGGLAKNIQYF. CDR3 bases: TGTGCCAGCAGTGAGGGTCCGTCATCCGCGGGGGGGCTAGCCAAAAACATTCAGTACTTC. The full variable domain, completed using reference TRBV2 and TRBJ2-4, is EPEVTQTPSHQVTQMGQEVILRCVPISNHLYFYWYRQILGQKVEFLVSFYNNEISEKSEIFDDQFSVERPDGSNFTLKIRSTKLEDSAMYFCASSEGPSSAGGLAKNIQYFGAGTRLSVL.

The CDR3 nucleotides are TGTGCCATCAGTGTCCGACCCCTAGGTGAAGCTTTCTTT. Amino acids: CAISVRPLGEAFF. The chain uses TRBV10-3 and TRBJ1-1; no clear D. Deletions cut 4 bases from V and 7 bases from J, with 13 bases between. The germline gives CDR1 ENHRY, CDR2 SYGVKD. The CDR3 runs 13 residues.

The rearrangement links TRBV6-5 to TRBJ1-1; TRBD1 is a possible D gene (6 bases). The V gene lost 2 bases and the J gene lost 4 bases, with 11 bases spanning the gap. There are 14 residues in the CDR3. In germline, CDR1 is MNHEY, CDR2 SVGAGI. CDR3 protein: CASSYDLGATEAFF. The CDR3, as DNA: TGTGCCAGCAGTTACGACTTGGGGGCCACTGAAGCTTTCTTT.

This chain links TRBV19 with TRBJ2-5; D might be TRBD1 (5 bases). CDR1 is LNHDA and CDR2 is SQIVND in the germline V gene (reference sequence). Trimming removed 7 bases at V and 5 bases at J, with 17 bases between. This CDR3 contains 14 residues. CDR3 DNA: TGTGCCAGTAAAATGGTCCATAAGGGGGAGACCCAGTACTTC. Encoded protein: CASKMVHKGETQYF.

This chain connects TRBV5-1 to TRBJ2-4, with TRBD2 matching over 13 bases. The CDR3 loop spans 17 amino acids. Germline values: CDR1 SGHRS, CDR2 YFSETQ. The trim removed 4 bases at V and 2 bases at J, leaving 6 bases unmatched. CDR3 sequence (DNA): TGCGCCAGCAGCGCCGGACTAGCGGGGGCCACCAAAAACATTCAGTACTTC. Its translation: CASSAGLAGATKNIQYF.

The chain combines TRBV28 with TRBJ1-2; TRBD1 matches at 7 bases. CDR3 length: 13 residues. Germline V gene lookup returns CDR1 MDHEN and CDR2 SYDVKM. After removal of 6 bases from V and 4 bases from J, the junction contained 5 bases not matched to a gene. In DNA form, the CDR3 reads TGTGCCAGCAGGGGGGGACAGCTCTATGGCTACACCTTC. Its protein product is CASRGGQLYGYTF.

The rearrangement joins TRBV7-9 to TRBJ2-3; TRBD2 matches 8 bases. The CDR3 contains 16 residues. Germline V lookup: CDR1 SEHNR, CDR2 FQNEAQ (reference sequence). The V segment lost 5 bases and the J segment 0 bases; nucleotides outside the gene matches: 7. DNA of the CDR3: TGTGCCAGCAGCCTTTTAGCGGGGTTTAGCACAGATACGCAGTATTTT. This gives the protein CASSLLAGFSTDTQYF.

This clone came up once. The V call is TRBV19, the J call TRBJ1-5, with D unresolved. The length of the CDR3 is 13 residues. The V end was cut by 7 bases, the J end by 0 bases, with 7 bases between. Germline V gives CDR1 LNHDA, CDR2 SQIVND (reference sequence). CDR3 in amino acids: CASTSYSNQPQHF. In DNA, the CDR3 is TGTGCCAGTACCTCCTATAGCAATCAGCCCCAGCATTTT.

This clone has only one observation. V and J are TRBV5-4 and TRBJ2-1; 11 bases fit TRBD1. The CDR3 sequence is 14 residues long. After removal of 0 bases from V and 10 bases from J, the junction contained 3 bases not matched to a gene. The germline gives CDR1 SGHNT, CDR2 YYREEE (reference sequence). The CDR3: CASSLGTGGGEQFF. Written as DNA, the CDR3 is TGTGCCAGCAGCTTGGGGACAGGGGGCGGGGAGCAGTTCTTC.

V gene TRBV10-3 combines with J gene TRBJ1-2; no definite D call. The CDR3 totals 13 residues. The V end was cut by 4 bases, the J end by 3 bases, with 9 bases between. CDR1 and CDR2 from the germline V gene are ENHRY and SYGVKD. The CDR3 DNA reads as TGTGCCATCAGTGGCGCCACGGACTATGGCTACACCTTC. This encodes CAISGATDYGYTF.

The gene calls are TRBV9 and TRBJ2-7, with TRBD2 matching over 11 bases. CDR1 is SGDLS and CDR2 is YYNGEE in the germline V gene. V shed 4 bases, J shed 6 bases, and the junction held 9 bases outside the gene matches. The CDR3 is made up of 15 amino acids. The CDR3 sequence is CASSTCSGGACEQYF. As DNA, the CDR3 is TGTGCCAGCAGCACCTGTAGCGGGGGGGCGTGCGAGCAGTACTTC.

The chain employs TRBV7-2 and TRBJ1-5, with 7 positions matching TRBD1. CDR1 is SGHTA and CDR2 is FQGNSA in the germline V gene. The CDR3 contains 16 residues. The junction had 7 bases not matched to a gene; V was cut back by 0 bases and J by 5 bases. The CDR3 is CASSLAPGGNDQPQHF. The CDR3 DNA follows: TGTGCCAGCAGCTTAGCTCCAGGGGGAAATGATCAGCCCCAGCATTTT.

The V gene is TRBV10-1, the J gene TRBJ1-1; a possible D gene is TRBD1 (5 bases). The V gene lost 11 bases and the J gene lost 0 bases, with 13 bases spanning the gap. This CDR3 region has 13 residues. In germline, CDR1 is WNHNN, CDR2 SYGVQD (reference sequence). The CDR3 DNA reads TGCGCCGGACCTCAGGGAATGAACACTGAAGCTTTCTTT. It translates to CAGPQGMNTEAFF.

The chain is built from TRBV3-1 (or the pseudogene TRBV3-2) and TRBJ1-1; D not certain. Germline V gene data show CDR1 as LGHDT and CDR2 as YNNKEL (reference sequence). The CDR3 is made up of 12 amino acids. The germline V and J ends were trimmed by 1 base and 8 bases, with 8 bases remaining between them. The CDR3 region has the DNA TGTGCCAGCAGCCAAGGAGGGTGGGAAGCTTTCTTT. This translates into CASSQGGWEAFF.

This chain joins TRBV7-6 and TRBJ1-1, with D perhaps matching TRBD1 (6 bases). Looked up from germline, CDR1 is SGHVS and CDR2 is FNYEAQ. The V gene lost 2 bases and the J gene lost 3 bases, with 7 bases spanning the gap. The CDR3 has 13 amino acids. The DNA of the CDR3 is TGTGCCAGCAGCTTACAGGGGTACACTGAAGCTTTCTTT. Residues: CASSLQGYTEAFF.

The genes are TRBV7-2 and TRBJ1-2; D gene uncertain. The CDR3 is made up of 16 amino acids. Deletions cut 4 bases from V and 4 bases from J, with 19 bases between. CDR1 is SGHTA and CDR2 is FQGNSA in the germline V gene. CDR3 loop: CASSSSLGLLTYGYTF. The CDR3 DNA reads TGTGCCAGCAGCTCATCTCTAGGTCTTCTTACCTATGGCTACACCTTC. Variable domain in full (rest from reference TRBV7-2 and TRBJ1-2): GAGVSQSPSNKVTEKGKDVELRCDPISGHTALYWYRQSLGQGLEFLIYFQGNSAPDKSGLPSDRFSAERTGGSVSTLTIQRTQQEDSAVYLCASSSSLGLLTYGYTFGSGTRLTVV.

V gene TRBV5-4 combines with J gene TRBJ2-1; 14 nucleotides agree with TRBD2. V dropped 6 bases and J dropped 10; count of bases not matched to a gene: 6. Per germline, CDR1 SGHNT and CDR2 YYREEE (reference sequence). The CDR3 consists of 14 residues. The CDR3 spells CASIRTSGGYEQFF. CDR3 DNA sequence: TGTGCCAGCATAAGGACTAGCGGGGGGTACGAGCAGTTCTTC.

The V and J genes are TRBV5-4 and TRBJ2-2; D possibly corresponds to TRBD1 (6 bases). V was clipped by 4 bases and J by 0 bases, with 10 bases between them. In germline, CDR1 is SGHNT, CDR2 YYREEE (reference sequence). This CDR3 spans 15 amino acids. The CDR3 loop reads CASSRDTSNTGELFF. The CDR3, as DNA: TGTGCCAGCAGCCGGGACACCTCGAACACCGGGGAGCTGTTTTTT.